The sequence of this T cell receptor (beta chain) was determined in a study of cytomegalovirus exposure and HLA in healthy donors. The PCR had 60 Vbeta and 13 Jbeta primers. Measured with immunoSEQ multiplex PCR; TCRdb has only the in-frame clones, and not every one. The repertoire holds 150,000 to 200,000 clones, with 75% to 85% as singletons. Between the trimmed V and J ends, which lost 3 bases and 4 bases, there was a span of 11 bases. The germline V gene encodes CDR1 MRHNA and CDR2 SNTAGT. The CDR3 sequence is 14 residues long. The chain joins TRBV6-4 to TRBJ2-3; TRBD2 might be the D (5 bases). Sequenced input: PBMCs. This sequence was found in a woman between 18 and 29 years old in good health and CMV-seropositive. The CDR3 loop reads CASSESGDADTQYF. The CDR3, as DNA: TGTGCCAGCAGTGAGAGCGGAGACGCAGATACGCAGTATTTT.